Listed below are T cell receptor beta chains from one sample, sequenced in a study of siplizumab effects on memory and regulatory T cells. Using immunoSEQ multiplex PCR, the repertoire was profiled, and TCRdb retains in-frame clones only, with some absent. The sample has around 100,000 clones, about 90% seen once. Material: Tregs sorted from blood. All receptors come from a human donor in good health. The CDR3 runs from the conserved cysteine through the conserved F or W. The D gene is left open where the match is weak. Not every row has a clone size; where given, it reads once, few, many or a size class.

clone_size	v_call	d_call	j_call	cdr3_nt	cdr3_aa
.	TRBV7-9	.	TRBJ2-7	TGTGCCAGCAGCTATTGGGCTGGAGGAGACGAGCAGTACTTC	CASSYWAGGDEQYF
.	TRBV11-2	.	TRBJ1-2	TGTGCCAGCAGCTTAGGATTGGGGAACTATGGCTACACCTTC	CASSLGLGNYGYTF
.	TRBV5-6	.	TRBJ2-1	TGTGCCAGCAGCTTGACCTCCCCCTACAATGAGCAGTTCTTC	CASSLTSPYNEQFF
.	TRBV6-6	TRBD2	TRBJ2-7	TGTGCCAGCAAAAATCTAGCGGGAGCTTCCTACGAGCAGTACTTC	CASKNLAGASYEQYF
.	TRBV28	.	TRBJ1-2	TGTGCCAGCAGCCCCCCCCTTGGTGGCTACACCTTC	CASSPPLGGYTF
.	TRBV6-5	.	TRBJ1-1	TGTGCCTCCGGGAGGGGGATGAACACTGAAGCTTTCTTT	CASGRGMNTEAFF
.	TRBV5-1	.	TRBJ2-5	TGCGCCAGCAGCTTCGAGGGCCTTGAGACCCAGTACTTC	CASSFEGLETQYF
.	TRBV6-1	.	TRBJ2-1	TGTGCCAGCAGTGAAACCTGGACCTCTGAGCAGTTCTTC	CASSETWTSEQFF
.	TRBV4-1	TRBD2	TRBJ2-7	TGCGCCAGCAGCCGATATACCGGGACTAGCGGGCCCGGCGGCTACGAGCAGTACTTC	CASSRYTGTSGPGGYEQYF
once	TRBV11-3	.	TRBJ2-1	TGTGCCAGCAGCTTGGGCACCAAGGACAATGAGCAGTTCTTC	CASSLGTKDNEQFF
.	TRBV5-4	.	TRBJ1-1	TGTGCCAGCAGCTTGGAGGGGAGGGCCACTGAAGCTTTCTTT	CASSLEGRATEAFF
few	TRBV14	TRBD1	TRBJ1-2	TGTGCCAGCAGCCAAGAGGACAGGGGCCATGGCTACACCTTC	CASSQEDRGHGYTF
.	TRBV5-1	TRBD2	TRBJ2-5	TGCGCCAGCAGCTCCTTAGCGGGAGGGCGAGAGACCCAGTACTTC	CASSSLAGGRETQYF
.	TRBV5-1	.	TRBJ1-1	TGCGCCAGCAGCCGGGTGGGCACTGAAGCTTTCTTT	CASSRVGTEAFF
.	TRBV7-9	.	TRBJ2-4	TGTGCCAGCAGCTTAGCGGTCGGTGAAAACATTCAGTACTTC	CASSLAVGENIQYF
.	TRBV5-1	TRBD1	TRBJ2-5	TGCGCCAGCAGCAAGTCGGGACAGAAGGGGTACCAAGAGACCCAGTACTTC	CASSKSGQKGYQETQYF
.	TRBV28	TRBD2	TRBJ2-3	TGTGCCAGCAGTTTAAAGCTAGCGGGAGGGAGCACAGATACGCAGTATTTT	CASSLKLAGGSTDTQYF
.	TRBV6-5	TRBD1	TRBJ1-5	TGTGCCAGCAGGTCGACAGGGAACAATCAGCCCCAGCATTTT	CASRSTGNNQPQHF
.	TRBV9	.	TRBJ2-2	TGTGCCAGCGGAGAAAGCAGGGTAGCGAACACCGGGGAGCTGTTTTTT	CASGESRVANTGELFF
.	TRBV11-3	.	TRBJ2-5	TGTGCCAGCAGCTTCTCCGGAGAGACCCAGTACTTC	CASSFSGETQYF
once	TRBV28	.	TRBJ1-1	TGTGCCAGCGGGCACACTGAAGCTTTCTTT	CASGHTEAFF
once	TRBV16	TRBD1	TRBJ2-2	TGTGCCAGCAGCCAACCTAGAGACAGGGGTTCCACCGGGGAGCTGTTTTTT	CASSQPRDRGSTGELFF
.	TRBV11-2	TRBD2	TRBJ2-7	TGTGCCAGCAGCTTGGTGGGATCGGGGGGAGGAGAGCAGTACTTC	CASSLVGSGGGEQYF
.	TRBV6-6	TRBD2	TRBJ2-1	TGTGCCGCTCGACGGCTAGCGGAGAACAATGAGCAGTTCTTC	CAARRLAENNEQFF
.	TRBV5-1	TRBD1	TRBJ2-7	TGCGCCAGCATGGGAGCGGGACAGGGGGGCGACGAGCAGTACTTC	CASMGAGQGGDEQYF
.	TRBV2	.	TRBJ2-5	TGTGCCAGCAGTGACGCCTTAACTGGAGAGACCCAGTACTTC	CASSDALTGETQYF
.	TRBV11-3	TRBD2	TRBJ2-1	TGTGCCAGCAGCTTAATAGGACTAGCGGGGAATGAGCAGTTCTTC	CASSLIGLAGNEQFF
.	TRBV7-9	TRBD1	TRBJ2-5	TGTGCCAGCAGCCGCCGGCAGGGGGTCCTGGGAGAGACCCAGTACTTC	CASSRRQGVLGETQYF
.	TRBV6-5	.	TRBJ2-1	TGTGCCAGCAGTTTCTTGCGGGACGGTGAGCAGTTCTTC	CASSFLRDGEQFF
.	TRBV4-1	TRBD1	TRBJ1-4	TGCGCCAGCAGACGAGAAACGGGACAGGCTGTGGAAAAACTGTTTTTT	CASRRETGQAVEKLFF
.	TRBV4-2	.	TRBJ2-3	TGTGCCAGCAGCCAAGTCCCCACAGGAGATACGCAGTATTTT	CASSQVPTGDTQYF
once	TRBV25-1	TRBD1	TRBJ1-1	TGTGCCAGCAGTGAAGCAGGGGGCACTGAAGCTTTCTTT	CASSEAGGTEAFF
.	TRBV10-1	.	TRBJ2-1	TGCGCCAGCAGTGATTCGCGTGGGGTCAGGGATGAGCAGTTCTTC	CASSDSRGVRDEQFF
.	TRBV6-5	.	TRBJ1-5	TGTGCCAGCAGAAGCCAGGGGAGGGATCAGCCCCAGCATTTT	CASRSQGRDQPQHF
.	TRBV2	TRBD2	TRBJ2-7	TGTGCCAGCAGTGTGCGGACTAGCAGGACCTACGAGCAGTACTTC	CASSVRTSRTYEQYF
.	TRBV7-9	TRBD1	TRBJ1-4	TGTGCCAGCAGCTCTGGAGGACAGGTTAATGAAAAACTGTTTTTT	CASSSGGQVNEKLFF
.	TRBV7-9	.	TRBJ2-7	TGTGCCAGCAGCTCCTACATGGGAAGCTCCTACGAGCAGTACTTC	CASSSYMGSSYEQYF
.	TRBV5-1	TRBD2	TRBJ2-1	TGCGCCAGCAAAATAGCGGGAGGCGGAGGAACGTCCTACAATGAGCAGTTCTTC	CASKIAGGGGTSYNEQFF
.	TRBV5-4	TRBD1	TRBJ1-2	TGTGCCAGCAGCCCCGGACAGGGTGAAAAGGGCTACACCTTC	CASSPGQGEKGYTF
once	TRBV30	.	TRBJ2-2	TGTGCCTGGGATGAATCATTGGCCGGGGAGCTGTTTTTT	CAWDESLAGELFF